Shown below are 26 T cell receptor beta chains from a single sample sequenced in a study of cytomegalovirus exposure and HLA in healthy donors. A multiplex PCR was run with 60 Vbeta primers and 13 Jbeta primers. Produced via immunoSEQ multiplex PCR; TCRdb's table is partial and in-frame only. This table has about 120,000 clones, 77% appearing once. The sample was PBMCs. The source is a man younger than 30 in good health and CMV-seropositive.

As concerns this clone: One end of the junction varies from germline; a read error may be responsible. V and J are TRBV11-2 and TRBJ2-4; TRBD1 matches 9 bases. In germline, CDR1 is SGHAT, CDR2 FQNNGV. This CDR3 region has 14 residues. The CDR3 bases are TGTGCCAGCAGAAAACAGGGGGCCGGAAACAGTCAGTACTTC. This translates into CASRKQGAGNSQYF.

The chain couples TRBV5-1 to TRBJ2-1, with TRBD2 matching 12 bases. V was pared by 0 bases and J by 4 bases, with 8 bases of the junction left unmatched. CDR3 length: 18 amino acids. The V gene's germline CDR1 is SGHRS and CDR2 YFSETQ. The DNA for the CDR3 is TGCGCCAGCAGCTTGGGATCTCTAGCGGGAGGGGCTTACAATGAGCAGTTCTTC. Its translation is CASSLGSLAGGAYNEQFF.

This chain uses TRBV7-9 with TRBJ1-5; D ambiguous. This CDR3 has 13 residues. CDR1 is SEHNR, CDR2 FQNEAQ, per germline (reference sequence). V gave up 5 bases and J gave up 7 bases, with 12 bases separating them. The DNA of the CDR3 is TGTGCCAGCAGCGAGGTCTCGGGGCAGCCCCAGCATTTT. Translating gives CASSEVSGQPQHF. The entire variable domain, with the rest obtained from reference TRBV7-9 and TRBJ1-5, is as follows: DTGVSQNPRHKITKRGQNVTFRCDPISEHNRLYWYRQTLGQGPEFLTYFQNEAQLEKSRLLSDRFSAERPKGSFSTLEIQRTEQGDSAMYLCASSEVSGQPQHFGDGTRLSIL.

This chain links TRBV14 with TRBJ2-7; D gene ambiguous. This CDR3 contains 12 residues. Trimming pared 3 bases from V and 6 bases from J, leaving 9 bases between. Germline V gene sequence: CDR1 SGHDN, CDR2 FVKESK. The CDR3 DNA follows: TGTGCCAGCAGCCAGGCCGGCGGCGAGCAGTACTTC. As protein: CASSQAGGEQYF. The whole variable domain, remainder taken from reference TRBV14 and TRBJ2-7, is EAGVTQFPSHSVIEKGQTVTLRCDPISGHDNLYWYRRVMGKEIKFLLHFVKESKQDESGMPNNRFLAERTGGTYSTLKVQPAELEDSGVYFCASSQAGGEQYFGPGTRLTVT.

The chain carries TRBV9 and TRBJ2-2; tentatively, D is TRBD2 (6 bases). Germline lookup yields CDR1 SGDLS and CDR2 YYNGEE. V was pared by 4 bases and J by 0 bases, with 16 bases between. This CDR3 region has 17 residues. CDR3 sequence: CASSSPGAETNTGELFF. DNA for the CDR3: TGTGCCAGCAGCTCCCCGGGAGCAGAAACGAACACCGGGGAGCTGTTTTTT.

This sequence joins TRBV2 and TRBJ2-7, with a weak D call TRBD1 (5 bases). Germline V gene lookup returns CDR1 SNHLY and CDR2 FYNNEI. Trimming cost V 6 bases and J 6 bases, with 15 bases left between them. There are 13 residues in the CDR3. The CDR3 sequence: CASSLSTVGEQYF. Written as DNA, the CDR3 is TGTGCCAGCAGCCTCTCGACAGTCGGCGAGCAGTACTTC. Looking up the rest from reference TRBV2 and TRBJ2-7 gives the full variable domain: EPEVTQTPSHQVTQMGQEVILRCVPISNHLYFYWYRQILGQKVEFLVSFYNNEISEKSEIFDDQFSVERPDGSNFTLKIRSTKLEDSAMYFCASSLSTVGEQYFGPGTRLTVT.

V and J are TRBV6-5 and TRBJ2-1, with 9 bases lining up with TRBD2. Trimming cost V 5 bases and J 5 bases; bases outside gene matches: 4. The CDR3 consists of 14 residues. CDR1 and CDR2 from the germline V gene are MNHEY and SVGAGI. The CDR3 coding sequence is TGTGCCAGCAGTAGCGGGGGGTCGAACAATGAGCAGTTCTTC. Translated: CASSSGGSNNEQFF.

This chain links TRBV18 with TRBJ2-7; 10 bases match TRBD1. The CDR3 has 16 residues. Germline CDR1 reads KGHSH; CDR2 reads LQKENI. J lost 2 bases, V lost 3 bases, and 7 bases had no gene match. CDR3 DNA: TGTGCCAGCTCACCCCCCGGACAGGGGGTTACCTACGAGCAGTACTTC. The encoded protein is CASSPPGQGVTYEQYF.

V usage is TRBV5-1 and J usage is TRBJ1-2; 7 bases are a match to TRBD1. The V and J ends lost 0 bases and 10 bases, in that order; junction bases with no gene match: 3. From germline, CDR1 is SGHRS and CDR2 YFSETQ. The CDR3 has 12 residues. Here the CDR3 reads CASSLDRGDYTF. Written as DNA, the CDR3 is TGCGCCAGCAGCTTGGACAGGGGTGACTACACCTTC.

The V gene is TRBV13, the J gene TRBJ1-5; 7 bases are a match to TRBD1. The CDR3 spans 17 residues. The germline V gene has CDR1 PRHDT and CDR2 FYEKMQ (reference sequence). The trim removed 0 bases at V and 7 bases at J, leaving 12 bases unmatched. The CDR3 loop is CASSLGRIGDRKQPQHF. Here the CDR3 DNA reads TGTGCCAGCAGCTTAGGCCGGATAGGGGACAGAAAACAGCCCCAGCATTTT.

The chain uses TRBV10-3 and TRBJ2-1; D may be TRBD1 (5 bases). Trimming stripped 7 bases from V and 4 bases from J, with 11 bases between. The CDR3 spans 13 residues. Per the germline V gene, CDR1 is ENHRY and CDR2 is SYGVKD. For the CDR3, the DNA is TGTGCCATCACAAGACAGCTATACAATGAGCAGTTCTTC. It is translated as CAITRQLYNEQFF.

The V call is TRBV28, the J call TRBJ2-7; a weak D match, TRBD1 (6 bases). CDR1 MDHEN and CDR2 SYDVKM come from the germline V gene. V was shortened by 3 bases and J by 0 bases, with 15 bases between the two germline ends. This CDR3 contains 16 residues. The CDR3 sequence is CASSFNQGQNSYEQYF. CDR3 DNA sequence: TGTGCCAGCAGTTTCAACCAGGGACAAAACTCCTACGAGCAGTACTTC.

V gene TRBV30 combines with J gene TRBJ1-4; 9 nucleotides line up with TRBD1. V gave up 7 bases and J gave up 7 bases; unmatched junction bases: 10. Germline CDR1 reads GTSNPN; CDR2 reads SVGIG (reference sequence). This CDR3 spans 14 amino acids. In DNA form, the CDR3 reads TGTGCCTCGTGCCCCGGGACAGGGTGTGAAAAACTGTTTTTT. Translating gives CASCPGTGCEKLFF.

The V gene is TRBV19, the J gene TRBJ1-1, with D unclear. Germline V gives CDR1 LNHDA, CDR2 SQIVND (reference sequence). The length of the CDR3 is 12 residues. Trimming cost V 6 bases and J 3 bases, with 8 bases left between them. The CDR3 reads CASRNTYTEAFF. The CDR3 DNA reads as TGTGCCAGTAGGAATACTTACACTGAAGCTTTCTTT.

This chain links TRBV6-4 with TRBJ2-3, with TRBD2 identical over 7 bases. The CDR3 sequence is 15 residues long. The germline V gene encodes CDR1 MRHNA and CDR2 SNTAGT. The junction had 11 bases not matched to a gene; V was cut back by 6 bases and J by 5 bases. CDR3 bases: TGTGCCAGCAGCCGGCGTGCGGGAGACTTAGATACGCAGTATTTT. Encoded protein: CASSRRAGDLDTQYF.

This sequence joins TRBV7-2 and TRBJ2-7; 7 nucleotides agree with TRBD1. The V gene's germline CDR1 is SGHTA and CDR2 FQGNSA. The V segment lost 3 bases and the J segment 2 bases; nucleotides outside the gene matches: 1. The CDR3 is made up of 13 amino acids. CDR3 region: CASSLGQPYEQYF. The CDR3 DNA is TGTGCCAGCAGCTTGGGACAGCCCTACGAGCAGTACTTC.

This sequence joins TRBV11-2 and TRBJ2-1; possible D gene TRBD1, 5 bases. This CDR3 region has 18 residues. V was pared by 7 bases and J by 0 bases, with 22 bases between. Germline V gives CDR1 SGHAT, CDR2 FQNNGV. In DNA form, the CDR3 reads TGTGCCAGCACCCTGCTTGGGGCAGTAGGAAGCTCCTACAATGAGCAGTTCTTC. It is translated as CASTLLGAVGSSYNEQFF.

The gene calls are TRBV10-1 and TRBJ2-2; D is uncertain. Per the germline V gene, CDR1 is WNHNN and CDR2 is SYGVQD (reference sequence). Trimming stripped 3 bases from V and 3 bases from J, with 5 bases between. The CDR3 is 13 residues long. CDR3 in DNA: TGCGCCAGCAGTGACCAATACACCGGGGAGCTGTTTTTT. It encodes CASSDQYTGELFF.

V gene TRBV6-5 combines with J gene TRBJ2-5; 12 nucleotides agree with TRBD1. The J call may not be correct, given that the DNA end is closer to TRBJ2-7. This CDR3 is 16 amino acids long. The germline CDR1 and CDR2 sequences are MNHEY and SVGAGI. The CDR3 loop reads CASSSSMGTGGDEQYF. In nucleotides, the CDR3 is TGTGCCAGCAGTTCCTCTATGGGGACAGGGGGCGACGAGCAGTACTTC.

CDR3 sequence: CASSLSLGEVPPHGYTF. In DNA form, the CDR3 reads TGTGCCAGCAGTTTATCGCTGGGGGAGGTCCCCCCTCATGGCTACACCTTC. The rearrangement joins TRBV27 to TRBJ1-2; D may be TRBD1 (5 bases). This CDR3 spans 17 amino acids. CDR1 is MNHEY and CDR2 is SMNVEV in the germline V gene (reference sequence). The V gene lost 0 bases and the J gene lost 6 bases, with 20 bases spanning the gap.

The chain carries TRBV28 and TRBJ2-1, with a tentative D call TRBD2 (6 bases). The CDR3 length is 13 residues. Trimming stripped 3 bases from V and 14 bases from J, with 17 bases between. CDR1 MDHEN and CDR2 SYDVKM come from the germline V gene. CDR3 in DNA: TGTGCCAGCAGTTTTGGCAGGCGGGGTCGAGAGTTCTTC. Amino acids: CASSFGRRGREFF.

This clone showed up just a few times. The CDR3 loop is CASSSQGAADTEAFF. For the CDR3, the DNA is TGTGCCAGCTCGTCGCAGGGGGCTGCGGATACTGAAGCTTTCTTT. The genes are TRBV18 and TRBJ1-1; 8 positions agree with TRBD1. Trimming took 6 bases from V and 5 from J; bases not matched to a gene: 11. Germline CDR1 reads KGHSH; CDR2 reads LQKENI. This CDR3 region has 15 residues.

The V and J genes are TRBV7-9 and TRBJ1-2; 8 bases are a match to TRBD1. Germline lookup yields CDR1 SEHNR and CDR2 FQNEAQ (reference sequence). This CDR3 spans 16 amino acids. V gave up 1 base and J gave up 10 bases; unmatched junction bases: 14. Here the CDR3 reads CASSLGGGSGQGAYTF. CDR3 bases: TGTGCCAGCAGCTTAGGAGGGGGGTCGGGGCAGGGGGCCTACACCTTC. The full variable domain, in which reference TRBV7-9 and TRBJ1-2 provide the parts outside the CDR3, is DTGVSQNPRHKITKRGQNVTFRCDPISEHNRLYWYRQTLGQGPEFLTYFQNEAQLEKSRLLSDRFSAERPKGSFSTLEIQRTEQGDSAMYLCASSLGGGSGQGAYTFGSGTRLTVV.

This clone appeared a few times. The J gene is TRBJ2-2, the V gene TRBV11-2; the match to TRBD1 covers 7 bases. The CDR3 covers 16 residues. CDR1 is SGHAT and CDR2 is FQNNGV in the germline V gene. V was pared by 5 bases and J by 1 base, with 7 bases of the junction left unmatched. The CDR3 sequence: CASSRSGTVNTGELFF. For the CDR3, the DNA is TGTGCCAGCAGCCGATCTGGGACAGTGAACACCGGGGAGCTGTTTTTT.

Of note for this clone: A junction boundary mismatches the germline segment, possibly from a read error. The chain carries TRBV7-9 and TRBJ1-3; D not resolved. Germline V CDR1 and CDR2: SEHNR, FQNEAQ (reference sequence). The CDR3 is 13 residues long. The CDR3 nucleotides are TGTTCCAGCAGCTTAGGGCCGCTTTCCACCATATATTTT. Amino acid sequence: CSSSLGPLSTIYF. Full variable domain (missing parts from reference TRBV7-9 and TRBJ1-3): DTGVSQNPRHKITKRGQNVTFRCDPISEHNRLYWYRQTLGQGPEFLTYFQNEAQLEKSRLLSDRFSAERPKGSFSTLEIQRTEQGDSAMYLCSSSLGPLSTIYFGEGSWLTVV.

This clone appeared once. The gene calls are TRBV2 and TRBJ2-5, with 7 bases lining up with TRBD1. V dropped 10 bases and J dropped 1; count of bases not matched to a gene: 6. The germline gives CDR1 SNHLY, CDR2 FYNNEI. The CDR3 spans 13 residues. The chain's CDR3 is CATTGEGQETQYF. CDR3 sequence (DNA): TGTGCCACCACAGGGGAAGGCCAAGAGACCCAGTACTTC.